The next 27 T cell receptor beta chains were all read from a single sample in a study of PD-L1 blockade in urothelial cancer. Indicated time point: pretreatment peripheral blood. Assay: immunoSEQ multiplex PCR; the TCRdb copy retains only in-frame clones and omits some. The sample has about 70,000 clones, approximately 87% seen once. The starting material was PBMCs, obtained around atezolizumab (anti-PD-L1) treatment. These receptors were collected from a man aged 70-80 years with urothelial cancer.

This chain links TRBV18 with TRBJ1-2, with 10 positions matching TRBD1. Germline V lookup: CDR1 KGHSH, CDR2 LQKENI. The CDR3 totals 15 residues. The J segment lost 2 bases and the V segment lost 2 bases, leaving 2 bases of the junction unmatched. Written as DNA, the CDR3 is TGTGCCAGCTCACCAGGGACAGGGGTGAACTATGGCTACACCTTC. Translated: CASSPGTGVNYGYTF.

In this sample, this clone turned up once. The V and J genes are TRBV2 and TRBJ2-7; 8 nucleotides agree with TRBD1. This CDR3 contains 14 residues. V was clipped by 5 bases and J by 2 bases; unmatched bases: 5. Germline V lookup: CDR1 SNHLY, CDR2 FYNNEI. The CDR3 spells CASSSGQGPYEQYF. The CDR3 DNA reads TGTGCCAGCAGTAGCGGACAGGGCCCCTACGAGCAGTACTTC.

The rearrangement uses TRBV19 and TRBJ1-1, with TRBD1 identical over 8 bases. Per germline, CDR1 LNHDA and CDR2 SQIVND (reference sequence). Losses at the gene ends were 5 bases for V and 5 bases for J; bases not matched to a gene: 7. The CDR3 has 14 residues. The CDR3 nucleotides are TGTGCCAGTAGTCCGGACAGGGCTTGGACTGAAGCTTTCTTT. Amino acid sequence: CASSPDRAWTEAFF.

This clone was observed a handful of times. The chain recombines TRBV20-1 with TRBJ2-3, with D perhaps matching TRBD1 or TRBD2 (5 bases each). The CDR3 covers 11 residues. Per the germline V gene, CDR1 is DFQATT and CDR2 is SNEGSKA (reference sequence). DNA of the CDR3: TGCACTGCAGGGAGATCAGATACGCAGTATTTT. This encodes CTAGRSDTQYF.

CDR3 in amino acids: CASSFQDISWGNTEAFF. The CDR3 DNA is TGTGCCAGTAGTTTTCAGGACATCTCCTGGGGGAACACTGAAGCTTTCTTT. The chain is built from TRBV19 and TRBJ1-1, with a weak D call TRBD1 (5 bases). The CDR3 is 17 residues long. Trimming shortened V by 5 bases and J by 1 base, and 20 bases separated the two germline ends. CDR1 and CDR2 (germline): LNHDA, SQIVND (reference sequence).

The chain is built from TRBV5-5 and TRBJ2-3; tentative D call: TRBD2 (5 bases). Germline loops: CDR1 SGHKS, CDR2 YYEKEE (reference sequence). The ends were cut back, 1 base at V and 0 bases at J, with 6 bases in the middle. The CDR3 has 14 amino acids. CDR3 sequence (DNA): TGTGCCAGCAGCTTGACGGGGAGCACAGATACGCAGTATTTT. Its protein product is CASSLTGSTDTQYF.

The J gene is TRBJ1-5, the V gene TRBV28; 8 bases align to TRBD1. The V gene's germline CDR1 is MDHEN and CDR2 SYDVKM. The CDR3 covers 14 residues. J gave up 3 bases and V 4 bases, and 2 bases lay outside the gene matches. The CDR3 DNA reads as TGTGCCAGCAGTTCGACAGGGGTCAATCAGCCCCAGCATTTT. Translated: CASSSTGVNQPQHF.

J is TRBJ2-1 and V is TRBV28; 9 nucleotides align to TRBD2. This CDR3 comprises 15 residues. The V gene's germline CDR1 is MDHEN and CDR2 SYDVKM. The V and J ends lost 2 bases and 5 bases, in that order; junction bases with no gene match: 4. The DNA of the CDR3 is TGTGCCAGCAGTTTAAATAGCGGGAGTAACAATGAGCAGTTCTTC. Protein: CASSLNSGSNNEQFF.

V and J are TRBV7-2 and TRBJ1-4; TRBD1 matches 7 bases. The V segment lost 5 bases and the J segment 0 bases; nucleotides outside the gene matches: 9. The germline V gene has CDR1 SGHTA and CDR2 FQGNSA. This CDR3 has 17 amino acids. CDR3 bases: TGTGCCAGCAGCCTACAGGGGTTAGGGGCAACTAATGAAAAACTGTTTTTT. It translates to CASSLQGLGATNEKLFF.

In its sample, this clone was seen once. The chain joins TRBV6-6 to TRBJ2-2; a weak D match, TRBD1 (5 bases). Germline V gene sequence: CDR1 MNHNY, CDR2 SVGAGI (reference sequence). V lost 10 bases and J lost 6, with 12 bases in between. This CDR3 region has 12 residues. CDR3 residues: CATKGPAGELFF. For the CDR3, the DNA is TGTGCCACCAAGGGGCCGGCCGGGGAGCTGTTTTTT.

The chain has TRBV7-2 and TRBJ1-1, with D possibly matching TRBD1 (5 bases). V gave up 1 base and J gave up 2 bases, with 8 bases separating them. The CDR3 runs to 14 residues. The germline CDR1 and CDR2 sequences are SGHTA and FQGNSA. The CDR3 is CASSLVGANTEAFF. The CDR3 DNA reads as TGTGCCAGCAGCTTAGTAGGGGCAAACACTGAAGCTTTCTTT.

J is TRBJ2-7 and V is TRBV11-2; TRBD1 aligns across 10 bases. V was pared by 5 bases and J by 2 bases, with 15 bases of the junction left unmatched. The CDR3 sequence is 18 residues long. The germline gives CDR1 SGHAT, CDR2 FQNNGV. The CDR3 here is CASSLHLLGQGGTYEQYF. In DNA form, the CDR3 reads TGTGCCAGCAGCCTCCACTTACTCGGACAGGGGGGCACCTACGAGCAGTACTTC.

The chain has TRBV7-3 and TRBJ2-5, with 10 bases identical to TRBD2. Per the germline V gene, CDR1 is SGHTA and CDR2 is FQGTGA. The CDR3 has 16 amino acids. V lost 1 base to trimming and J lost 1 base; unmatched junction nucleotides: 3. The CDR3 here is CASSLRASGGQETQYF. CDR3 DNA: TGTGCCAGCAGCTTAAGGGCTAGCGGGGGCCAAGAGACCCAGTACTTC.

The chain links TRBV21-1 to TRBJ2-7; TRBD2, as called in the table, went unchecked against the DNA. TRBV21-1 constitutes a pseudogene. The CDR3 covers 14 residues. The CDR3 region has the DNA TGTGCCCGGGGCGGACTAGCGGGAGCAAACGAGCAGTACTTC. This encodes CARGGLAGANEQYF.

V gene TRBV7-8 combines with J gene TRBJ1-5; TRBD1 matches at 7 bases. The CDR3 has 15 residues. Germline V gene lookup returns CDR1 SGHVS and CDR2 FQNEAQ. Trimming took 4 bases from V and 0 from J; bases not matched to a gene: 3. The CDR3 is CASSSGQHSNQPQHF. In DNA form, the CDR3 reads TGTGCCAGCAGCTCGGGACAGCATAGCAATCAGCCCCAGCATTTT.

The gene calls are TRBV5-1 and TRBJ1-1; D may be TRBD1 (5 bases). Germline V gives CDR1 SGHRS, CDR2 YFSETQ. V was cut by 3 bases and J by 2 bases, with 17 bases left in between. The CDR3 consists of 16 residues. The CDR3, as DNA: TGCGCCAGCAGCTCCCCCTCAGGGAACGTCAACACTGAAGCTTTCTTT. Amino acids: CASSSPSGNVNTEAFF. The variable domain in full, with the rest retrieved from reference TRBV5-1 and TRBJ1-1, is KAGVTQTPRYLIKTRGQQVTLSCSPISGHRSVSWYQQTPGQGLQFLFEYFSETQRNKGNFPGRFSGRQFSNSRSEMNVSTLELGDSALYLCASSSPSGNVNTEAFFGQGTRLTVV.

The chain joins TRBV9 to TRBJ2-7, with 9 bases aligning to TRBD2. V shed 4 bases and J 1 base; nucleotides not matched to a gene: 6. This CDR3 is 15 amino acids long. CDR1 is SGDLS and CDR2 is YYNGEE in the germline V gene. CDR3 nucleotide sequence: TGTGCCAGCAGCCCTATAGCGGGGGCTTCCTACGAGCAGTACTTC. As protein: CASSPIAGASYEQYF.

V usage is TRBV19 and J usage is TRBJ1-2; perhaps TRBD1 as D (5 bases). This CDR3 spans 14 amino acids. Germline-derived CDR1 and CDR2 are LNHDA and SQIVND (reference sequence). The ends were cut back, 3 bases at V and 2 bases at J, with 10 bases in the middle. The CDR3 region is CASSMGRLNYGYTF. The CDR3 DNA sequence: TGTGCCAGTAGTATGGGGCGGCTAAACTATGGCTACACCTTC.

This rearrangement joins TRBV19 to TRBJ1-5; no definite D call. Trimming removed 0 bases at V and 6 bases at J, with 9 bases between. Germline loops: CDR1 LNHDA, CDR2 SQIVND (reference sequence). The CDR3 runs to 14 residues. This chain's CDR3 is CASSIDRSPQPQHF. For the CDR3, the DNA is TGTGCCAGTAGTATAGACAGAAGTCCTCAGCCCCAGCATTTT.

For the CDR3, the DNA is TGTGCCATCAGTGAGTCGAGACAGCACACCGGGGAGCTGTTTTTT. Translating gives CAISESRQHTGELFF. The rearrangement joins TRBV10-3 to TRBJ2-2; maybe TRBD1 (5 bases). V lost 0 bases to trimming and J lost 3 bases, with 8 bases between them. Germline V gene lookup returns CDR1 ENHRY and CDR2 SYGVKD. There are 15 residues in the CDR3.

The chain has TRBV18 and TRBJ1-4; TRBD1 aligns across 9 bases. CDR3 length: 17 amino acids. V lost 0 bases to trimming and J lost 10 bases; unmatched junction nucleotides: 12. Germline loops: CDR1 KGHSH, CDR2 LQKENI. Written as DNA, the CDR3 is TGTGCCAGCTCACCACCTTCGGGGGGACAGGGATCTGGAAAACTGTTTTTT. As protein: CASSPPSGGQGSGKLFF.

J is TRBJ1-3 and V is TRBV2, with 9 positions matching TRBD1. CDR3 length equals 15 residues. Germline CDR1 SNHLY, CDR2 FYNNEI. V dropped 6 bases and J dropped 2; count of bases not matched to a gene: 5. The CDR3 DNA follows: TGTGCCAGCAGAGGTACAGGGGGCCCTGGAAACACCATATATTTT. Amino acid sequence: CASRGTGGPGNTIYF.

The chain couples TRBV5-1 to TRBJ2-3, with 8 bases fitting TRBD1. There are 15 residues in the CDR3. V lost 0 bases, J lost 2 bases, and 2 bases stayed unmatched. Germline V lookup: CDR1 SGHRS, CDR2 YFSETQ. As DNA, the CDR3 is TGCGCCAGCAGCTTGGGGGACAGGTACACAGATACGCAGTATTTT. Its protein product is CASSLGDRYTDTQYF.

The chain is built from TRBV11-2 and TRBJ2-5; 10 bases line up with TRBD2. The CDR3 is made up of 15 amino acids. Per the germline V gene, CDR1 is SGHAT and CDR2 is FQNNGV. The ends lost 5 bases at V and 5 bases at J; junction bases unmatched: 8. The CDR3 loop is CASSDRLAGGETQYF. The CDR3 DNA reads as TGTGCCAGCAGCGATCGACTAGCGGGCGGGGAGACCCAGTACTTC.

The chain is built from TRBV10-1 and TRBJ1-1, with TRBD1 as a possible D gene (6 bases). The germline V gene has CDR1 WNHNN and CDR2 SYGVQD (reference sequence). The length of the CDR3 is 13 residues. Trimming took off 6 bases at V and 1 base at J, with 9 bases between the two ends. The CDR3 reads CASRQGTNTEAFF. DNA for the CDR3: TGCGCCAGCAGGCAGGGGACGAACACTGAAGCTTTCTTT.

V and J are TRBV7-2 and TRBJ1-1; D is ambiguous. The CDR3 is made up of 11 amino acids. Trimming stripped 5 bases from V and 7 bases from J, with 8 bases between. Per germline, CDR1 SGHTA and CDR2 FQGNSA. CDR3 sequence (DNA): TGTGCCAGCAGCCTATACCTTGAAGCTTTCTTT. Protein: CASSLYLEAFF. Supplemented by reference TRBV7-2 and TRBJ1-1, the full variable domain reads GAGVSQSPSNKVTEKGKDVELRCDPISGHTALYWYRQSLGQGLEFLIYFQGNSAPDKSGLPSDRFSAERTGGSVSTLTIQRTQQEDSAVYLCASSLYLEAFFGQGTRLTVV.

This clone was counted once. V is TRBV7-8 and J is TRBJ2-7, with 10 positions matching TRBD2. After removal of 5 bases from V and 7 bases from J, the junction contained 17 bases not matched to a gene. The CDR3 consists of 17 residues. From germline, CDR1 is SGHVS and CDR2 FQNEAQ. DNA of the CDR3: TGTGCCAGCAGCGTCAGGCGCGCTAGCGGGAGAACTGGGGAGCAGTACTTC. It encodes CASSVRRASGRTGEQYF.